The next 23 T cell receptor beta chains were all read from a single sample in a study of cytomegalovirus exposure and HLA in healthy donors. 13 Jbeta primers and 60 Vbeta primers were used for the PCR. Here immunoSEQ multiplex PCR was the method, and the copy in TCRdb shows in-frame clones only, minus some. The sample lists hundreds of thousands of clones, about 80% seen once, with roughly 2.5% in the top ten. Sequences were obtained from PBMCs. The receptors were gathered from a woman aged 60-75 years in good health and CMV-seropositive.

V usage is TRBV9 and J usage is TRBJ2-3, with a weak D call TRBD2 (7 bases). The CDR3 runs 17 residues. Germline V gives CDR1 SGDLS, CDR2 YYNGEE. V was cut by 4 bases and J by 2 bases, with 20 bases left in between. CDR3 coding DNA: TGTGCCAGCAGCCCCAGGGGAGGGCCTAAACCCACAGATACGCAGTATTTT. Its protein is CASSPRGGPKPTDTQYF.

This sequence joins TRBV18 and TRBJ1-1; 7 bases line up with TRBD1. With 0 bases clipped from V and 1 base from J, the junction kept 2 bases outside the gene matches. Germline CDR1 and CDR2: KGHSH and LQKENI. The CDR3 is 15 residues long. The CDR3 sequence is CASSPPAGGNTEAFF. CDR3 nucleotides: TGTGCCAGCTCACCACCGGCAGGGGGGAACACTGAAGCTTTCTTT.

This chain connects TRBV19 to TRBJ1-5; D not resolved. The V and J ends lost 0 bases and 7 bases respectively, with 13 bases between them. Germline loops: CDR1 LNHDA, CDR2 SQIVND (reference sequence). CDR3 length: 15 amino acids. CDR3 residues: CASSIDTTLYQPQHF. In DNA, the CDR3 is TGTGCCAGTAGTATAGATACTACCCTCTACCAGCCCCAGCATTTT.

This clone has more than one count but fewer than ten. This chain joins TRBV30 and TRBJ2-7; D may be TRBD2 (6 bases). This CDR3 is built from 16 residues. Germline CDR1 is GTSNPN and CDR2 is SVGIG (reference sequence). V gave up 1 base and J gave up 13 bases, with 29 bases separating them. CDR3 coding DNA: TGTGCCTGGAGTGGTGTCCACGGGGTCCAGGTCCGCGGGGAATACTTC. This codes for CAWSGVHGVQVRGEYF. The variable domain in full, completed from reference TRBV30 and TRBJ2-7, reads SQTIHQWPATLVQPVGSPLSLECTVEGTSNPNLYWYRQAAGRGLQLLFYSVGIGQISSEVPQNLSASRPQDRQFILSSKKLLLSDSGFYLCAWSGVHGVQVRGEYFGPGTRLTVT.

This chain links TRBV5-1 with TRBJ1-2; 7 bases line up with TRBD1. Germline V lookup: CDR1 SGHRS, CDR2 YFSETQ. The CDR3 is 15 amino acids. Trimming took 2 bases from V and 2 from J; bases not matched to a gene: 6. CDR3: CASSFSLQGNYGYTF. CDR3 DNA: TGCGCCAGCAGCTTTTCTTTACAGGGGAACTATGGCTACACCTTC.

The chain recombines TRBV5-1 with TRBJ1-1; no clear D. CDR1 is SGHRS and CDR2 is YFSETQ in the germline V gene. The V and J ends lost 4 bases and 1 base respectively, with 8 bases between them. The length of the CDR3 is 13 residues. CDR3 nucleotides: TGCGCCAGCAGCCCGGAGGGGAACACTGAAGCTTTCTTT. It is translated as CASSPEGNTEAFF.

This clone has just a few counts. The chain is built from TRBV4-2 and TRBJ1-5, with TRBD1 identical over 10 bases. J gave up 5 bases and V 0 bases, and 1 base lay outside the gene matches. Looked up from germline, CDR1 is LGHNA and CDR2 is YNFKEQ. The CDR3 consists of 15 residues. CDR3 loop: CASSQEGTGDQPQHF. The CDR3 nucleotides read TGTGCCAGCAGCCAAGAGGGGACAGGGGATCAGCCCCAGCATTTT.

The CDR3 coding sequence is TGTGCCAGCAGTTACTCAAGAGGGTTCCAAGAGACCCAGTACTTC. As protein: CASSYSRGFQETQYF. J is TRBJ2-5 and V is TRBV6-6; the D gene is possibly TRBD2 (5 bases). This CDR3 spans 15 amino acids. Germline V CDR1 and CDR2: MNHNY, SVGAGI (reference sequence). V lost 0 bases and J 1 base, leaving 9 bases between the germline ends.

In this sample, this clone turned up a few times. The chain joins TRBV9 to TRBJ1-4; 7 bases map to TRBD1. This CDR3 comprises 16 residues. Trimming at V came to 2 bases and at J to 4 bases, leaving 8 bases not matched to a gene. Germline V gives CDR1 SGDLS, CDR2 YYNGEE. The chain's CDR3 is CASSVTPSGGNEKLFF. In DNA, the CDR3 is TGTGCCAGCAGCGTGACCCCCTCAGGGGGTAATGAAAAACTGTTTTTT. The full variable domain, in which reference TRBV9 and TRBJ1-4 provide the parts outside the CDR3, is DSGVTQTPKHLITATGQRVTLRCSPRSGDLSVYWYQQSLDQGLQFLIQYYNGEERAKGNILERFSAQQFPDLHSELNLSSLELGDSALYFCASSVTPSGGNEKLFFGSGTQLSVL.

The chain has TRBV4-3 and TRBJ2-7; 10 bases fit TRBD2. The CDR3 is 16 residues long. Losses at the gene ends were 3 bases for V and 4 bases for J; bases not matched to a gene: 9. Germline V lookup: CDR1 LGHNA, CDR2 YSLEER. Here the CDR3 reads CASSQGSGGGAYEQYF. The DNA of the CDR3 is TGCGCCAGCAGCCAGGGAAGCGGGGGGGGAGCATACGAGCAGTACTTC.

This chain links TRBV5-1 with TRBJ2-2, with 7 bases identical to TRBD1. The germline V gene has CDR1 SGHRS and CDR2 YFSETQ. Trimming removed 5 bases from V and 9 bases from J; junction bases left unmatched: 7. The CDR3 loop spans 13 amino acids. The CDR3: CASRQTTGRELFF. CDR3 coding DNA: TGCGCCAGCAGACAGACGACAGGGCGGGAGCTGTTTTTT.

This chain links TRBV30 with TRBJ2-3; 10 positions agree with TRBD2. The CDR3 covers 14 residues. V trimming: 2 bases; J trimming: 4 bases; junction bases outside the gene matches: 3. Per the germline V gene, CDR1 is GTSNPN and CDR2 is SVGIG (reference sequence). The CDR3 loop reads CAWSQGTSADTQYF. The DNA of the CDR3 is TGTGCCTGGAGTCAAGGGACTAGCGCAGATACGCAGTATTTT.

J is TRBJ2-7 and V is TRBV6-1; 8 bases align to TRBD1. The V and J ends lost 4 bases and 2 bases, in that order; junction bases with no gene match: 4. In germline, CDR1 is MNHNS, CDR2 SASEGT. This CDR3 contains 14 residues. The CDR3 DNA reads TGTGCCAGCAGTGTCCGGGACAGGACCTACGAGCAGTACTTC. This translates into CASSVRDRTYEQYF.

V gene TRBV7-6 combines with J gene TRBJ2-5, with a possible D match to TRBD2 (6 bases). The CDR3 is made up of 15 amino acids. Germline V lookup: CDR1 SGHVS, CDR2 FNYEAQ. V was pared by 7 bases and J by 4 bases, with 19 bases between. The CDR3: CASTPGPEGTETQYF. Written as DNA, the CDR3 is TGTGCCAGCACACCGGGGCCGGAGGGTACAGAGACCCAGTACTTC.

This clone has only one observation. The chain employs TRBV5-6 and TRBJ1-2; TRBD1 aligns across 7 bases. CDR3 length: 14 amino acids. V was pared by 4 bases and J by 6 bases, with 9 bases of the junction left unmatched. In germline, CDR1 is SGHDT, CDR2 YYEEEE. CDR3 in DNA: TGTGCCAGCAGCCTATTCGACAGGGTCAATGGCTACACCTTC. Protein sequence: CASSLFDRVNGYTF.

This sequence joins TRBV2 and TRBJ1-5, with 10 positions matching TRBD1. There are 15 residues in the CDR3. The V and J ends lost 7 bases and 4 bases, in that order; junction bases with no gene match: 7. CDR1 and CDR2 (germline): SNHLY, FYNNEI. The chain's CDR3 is CASTRQGAQNQPQHF. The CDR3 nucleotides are TGTGCCAGCACCAGACAGGGGGCGCAGAATCAGCCCCAGCATTTT.

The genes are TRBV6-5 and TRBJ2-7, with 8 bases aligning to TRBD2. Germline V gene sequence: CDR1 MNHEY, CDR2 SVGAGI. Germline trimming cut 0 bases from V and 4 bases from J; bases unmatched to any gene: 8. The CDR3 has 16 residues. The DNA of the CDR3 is TGTGCCAGCAGTTACTCTCGTTACGGGGGGGGATACGAGCAGTACTTC. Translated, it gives CASSYSRYGGGYEQYF.

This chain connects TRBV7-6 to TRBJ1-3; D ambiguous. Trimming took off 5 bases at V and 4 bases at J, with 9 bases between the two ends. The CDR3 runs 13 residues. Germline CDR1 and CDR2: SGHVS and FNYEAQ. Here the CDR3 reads CASSHGLGNTIYF. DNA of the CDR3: TGTGCCAGCAGCCACGGACTGGGAAACACCATATATTTT.

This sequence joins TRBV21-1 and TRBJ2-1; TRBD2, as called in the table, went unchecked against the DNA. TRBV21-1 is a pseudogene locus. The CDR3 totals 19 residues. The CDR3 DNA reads TGTGCCAGCGGCCCTGTTGGGACTAGCGGGAGCTACGTTGAAATAGAGCAGTTCTTC. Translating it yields CASGPVGTSGSYVEIEQFF.

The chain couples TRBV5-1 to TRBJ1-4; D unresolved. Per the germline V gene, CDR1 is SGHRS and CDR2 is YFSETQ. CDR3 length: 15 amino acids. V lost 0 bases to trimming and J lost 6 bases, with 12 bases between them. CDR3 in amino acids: CASSLAARGYEKLFF. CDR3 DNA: TGCGCCAGCAGCTTGGCCGCCCGGGGATATGAAAAACTGTTTTTT.

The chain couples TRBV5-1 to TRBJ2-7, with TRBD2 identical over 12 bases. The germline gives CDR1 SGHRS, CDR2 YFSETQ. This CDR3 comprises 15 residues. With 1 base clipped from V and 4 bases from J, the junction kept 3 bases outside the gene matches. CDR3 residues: CASSLSLAGGYEQYF. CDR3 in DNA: TGCGCCAGCAGCTTGTCCCTAGCGGGGGGGTACGAGCAGTACTTC.

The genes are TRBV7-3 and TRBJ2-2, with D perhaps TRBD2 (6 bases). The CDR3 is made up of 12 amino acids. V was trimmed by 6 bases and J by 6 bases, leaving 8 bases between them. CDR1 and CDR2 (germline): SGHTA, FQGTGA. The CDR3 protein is CASSTSPGELFF. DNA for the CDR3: TGTGCCAGCAGTACTAGCCCCGGGGAGCTGTTTTTT.

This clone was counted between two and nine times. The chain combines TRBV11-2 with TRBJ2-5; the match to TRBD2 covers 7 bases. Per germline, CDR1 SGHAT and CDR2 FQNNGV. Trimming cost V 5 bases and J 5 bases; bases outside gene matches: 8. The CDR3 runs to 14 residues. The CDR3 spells CASSPGGRGETQYF. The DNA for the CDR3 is TGTGCCAGCAGCCCGGGGGGTCGAGGCGAGACCCAGTACTTC.